Presented here are 11 T cell receptor beta chains from one specimen sequenced in a study of T cells in Graves' hyperthyroidism and ophthalmopathy. There were TCR beta CDR3 regions amplified from RNA transcripts. TCR CDR3 underwent first-round RT-PCR with the HTBI primer set. Using its own MiXCR run on the multiplex PCR reads, TCRdb lists one record per CDR3 protein. There are some 510,000 distinct CDR3 sequences in the sample; about 45% occur only once, and roughly 8.2% lies in the top ten. Input material: peripheral blood or thyroid tissue (not recorded which). The receptors derive from a woman aged 18-29 years with Graves' hyperthyroidism.

The V and J genes are TRBV29-1 and TRBJ1-4, with TRBD1 matching 11 bases. The germline V gene encodes CDR1 SQVTM and CDR2 ANQGSEA. Trimming removed 6 bases from V and 8 bases from J; junction bases left unmatched: 8. This CDR3 spans 14 amino acids. As DNA, the CDR3 is TGCAGCGTAGAGAACCGGGACAGGGGGGAAAAACTGTTTTTT. It encodes CSVENRDRGEKLFF.

This clonotype has more than one count but fewer than ten. The chain combines TRBV9 with TRBJ1-4; 8 nucleotides align to TRBD1. Germline values: CDR1 SGDLS, CDR2 YYNGEE. J was trimmed by 11 bases and V by 4 bases; bases with no gene match: 13. The CDR3 spans 15 residues. As DNA, the CDR3 is TGTGCCAGCAGCACAGGGGGGACAGCTCCTGACAAACTGTTTTTT. This translates into CASSTGGTAPDKLFF.

The J gene is TRBJ1-2, the V gene TRBV25-1, with D unclear. The CDR3 consists of 14 residues. The germline V and J ends were trimmed by 6 bases and 4 bases, with 15 bases remaining between them. Germline CDR1 and CDR2: MGHDK and SYGVNS. The CDR3 nucleotides read TGTGCCAGCAGCTCTTACATCGAACCCTATGGCTACACCTTC. Translated, it gives CASSSYIEPYGYTF.

The genes are TRBV20-1 and TRBJ1-3; a weak D match, TRBD1 (6 bases). Per the germline V gene, CDR1 is DFQATT and CDR2 is SNEGSKA (reference sequence). The V end lost 7 bases, the J end lost 2 bases, and 12 bases lay between the germline ends. This CDR3 spans 13 amino acids. CDR3 coding DNA: TGCAGTGTACCACAGGGAGCTGGAAACACCATATATTTT. Translated: CSVPQGAGNTIYF.

The chain combines TRBV29-1 with TRBJ1-1; TRBD1 agrees at 11 bases. The germline CDR1 and CDR2 sequences are SQVTM and ANQGSEA. V was pared by 6 bases and J by 4 bases, with 4 bases of the junction left unmatched. This CDR3 region has 13 residues. CDR3 coding DNA: TGCAGCGTGGCCGGGACAGGGGGCACTGAAGCTTTCTTT. Translating it yields CSVAGTGGTEAFF.

This clonotype was seen ten or more times. The CDR3 here is CASRIREGTDTQYF. The CDR3, as DNA: TGTGCCAGCCGGATTCGGGAGGGCACAGATACGCAGTATTTT. The chain combines TRBV2 with TRBJ2-3; TRBD2 aligns across 7 bases. CDR3 size: 14 residues. Per the germline V gene, CDR1 is SNHLY and CDR2 is FYNNEI. V lost 8 bases to trimming and J lost 1 base; unmatched junction nucleotides: 6.

In this sample, this clonotype turned up a few times. This chain connects TRBV20-1 to TRBJ2-7; 7 positions agree with TRBD2. J lost 0 bases, V lost 0 bases, and 11 bases had no gene match. Germline V lookup: CDR1 DFQATT, CDR2 SNEGSKA (reference sequence). CDR3 size: 17 residues. CDR3 bases: TGCAGTGCTAGAGATCGGGTGAGGGCTAGCGGCTCCTACGAGCAGTACTTC. Translated: CSARDRVRASGSYEQYF.

This chain links TRBV5-8 with TRBJ2-5; 7 bases match TRBD1. The V and J ends lost 2 bases and 4 bases, in that order; junction bases with no gene match: 8. The CDR3 consists of 15 residues. CDR1 is SGHTS and CDR2 is YDEGEE in the germline V gene. The CDR3 bases are TGTGCCAGCAGCTTCTCTCTACAGGGGCCAGAGACCCAGTACTTC. It is translated as CASSFSLQGPETQYF.

J is TRBJ2-2 and V is TRBV29-1, with 10 nucleotides matching TRBD1. The germline gives CDR1 SQVTM, CDR2 ANQGSEA. This CDR3 has 16 residues. The J segment lost 2 bases and the V segment lost 0 bases, leaving 3 bases of the junction unmatched. CDR3 DNA sequence: TGCAGCGTTGAAGATAAGACAGGGGGCAACACCGGGGAGCTGTTTTTT. The encoded protein is CSVEDKTGGNTGELFF.

V usage is TRBV10-3 and J usage is TRBJ1-1, with TRBD1 matching 9 bases. The V segment lost 4 bases and the J segment 3 bases; nucleotides outside the gene matches: 6. CDR3 length: 15 amino acids. Looked up from germline, CDR1 is ENHRY and CDR2 is SYGVKD. The DNA of the CDR3 is TGTGCCATCAGTGTAAGACAGGGGGGGTACACTGAAGCTTTCTTT. Amino acid sequence: CAISVRQGGYTEAFF.

This clonotype was found a few times. CDR3 sequence: CASSPFGSGRNTGELFF. The CDR3, as DNA: TGTGCCAGCAGCCCATTTGGTAGCGGGAGGAACACCGGGGAGCTGTTTTTT. The chain employs TRBV7-9 and TRBJ2-2; 9 bases align to TRBD2. After removal of 5 bases from V and 1 base from J, the junction contained 8 bases not matched to a gene. In germline, CDR1 is SEHNR, CDR2 FQNEAQ (reference sequence). The CDR3 is made up of 17 amino acids.